What follows are 2 T cell receptor beta chains derived from one specimen sequenced in a study of OX40 agonist ivuxolimab in advanced cancers. The data were produced by immunoSEQ multiplex PCR, yet TCRdb's version contains in-frame clones alone and is incomplete. This table holds some 72,000 clones, 92% found once. The sample in question was CD4+ or CD8+ T cells sorted from blood, obtained in a trial of the OX40 agonist ivuxolimab. Receptors originate from an adult with an advanced solid tumor such as melanoma, head and neck, liver or kidney cancer.

This clone was seen once. The CDR3 sequence: CASKRQYGNTIYF. In DNA form, the CDR3 reads TGTGCCAGCAAAAGACAATATGGAAACACCATATATTTT. The J gene is TRBJ1-3, the V gene TRBV7-9; D is uncertain. Germline CDR1 and CDR2: SEHNR and FQNEAQ (reference sequence). The CDR3 consists of 13 residues. The ends were cut back, 7 bases at V and 3 bases at J, with 10 bases in the middle. The entire variable domain, with the rest obtained from reference TRBV7-9 and TRBJ1-3, is as follows: DTGVSQNPRHKITKRGQNVTFRCDPISEHNRLYWYRQTLGQGPEFLTYFQNEAQLEKSRLLSDRFSAERPKGSFSTLEIQRTEQGDSAMYLCASKRQYGNTIYFGEGSWLTVV.

This sequence joins TRBV6-4 and TRBJ1-1; unclear D gene. Germline CDR1 and CDR2: MRHNA and SNTAGT. Trimming removed 2 bases at V and 4 bases at J, with 8 bases between. The CDR3 is 13 amino acids. CDR3: CASSDKGGTEAFF. The DNA for the CDR3 is TGTGCCAGCAGTGACAAAGGTGGCACTGAAGCTTTCTTT.